This T cell receptor (beta chain) was sequenced for a study of T cells in Graves' hyperthyroidism and ophthalmopathy. This clonotype appeared many times. Researchers took RNA transcripts and amplified the TCR beta CDR3 regions from them. The TCR CDR3 first-round RT-PCR relied on the HTBI primer set. MiXCR, applied by TCRdb to the multiplex PCR reads, yields one record per CDR3 protein. In the table there are fewer than 600,000 distinct CDR3 sequences, 14% of which are singletons. The specimen was blood. This clonotype was sampled from a woman aged 40 to 50 with Graves' hyperthyroidism.

CDR3 sequence (DNA): TGCGCCAGCAGTTGGGCAGGGGCCGATTACGAGCAGTACTTC. As protein: CASSWAGADYEQYF. The chain is built from TRBV5-1 and TRBJ2-7; TRBD1 might be the D (6 bases). Germline V gene lookup returns CDR1 SGHRS and CDR2 YFSETQ. V was cut by 5 bases and J by 4 bases, with 16 bases left in between. The CDR3 has 14 amino acids.